The following is a TCR beta chain sequence with its context. This sample stems from a study of shared clonotypes between healthy human individuals. The protocol was immunoSEQ multiplex PCR, while the TCRdb copy is restricted to in-frame clones and leaves out a portion. The table shows about 1 million clones, with around four fifths occurring only once. The junction had 9 bases not matched to a gene; V was cut back by 5 bases and J by 6 bases. The CDR3 has 15 residues. CDR1 is SGHAT and CDR2 is FQNNGV in the germline V gene. This receptor was obtained from a man between 18 and 35 years old in good health. The chain carries TRBV11-2 and TRBJ2-1, with TRBD2 identical over 8 bases. Input material: memory CD4+ T cells sorted from blood. Subset: CD45RA-negative fraction. In DNA, the CDR3 is TGTGCCAGCAGCCCGAGACTAGCGAGTAGCAATGAGCAGTTCTTC. It translates to CASSPRLASSNEQFF. Complete variable domain (other parts from reference TRBV11-2 and TRBJ2-1): EAGVAQSPRYKIIEKRQSVAFWCNPISGHATLYWYQQILGQGPKLLIQFQNNGVVDDSQLPKDRFSAERLKGVDSTLKIQPAKLEDSAVYLCASSPRLASSNEQFFGPGTRLTVL.